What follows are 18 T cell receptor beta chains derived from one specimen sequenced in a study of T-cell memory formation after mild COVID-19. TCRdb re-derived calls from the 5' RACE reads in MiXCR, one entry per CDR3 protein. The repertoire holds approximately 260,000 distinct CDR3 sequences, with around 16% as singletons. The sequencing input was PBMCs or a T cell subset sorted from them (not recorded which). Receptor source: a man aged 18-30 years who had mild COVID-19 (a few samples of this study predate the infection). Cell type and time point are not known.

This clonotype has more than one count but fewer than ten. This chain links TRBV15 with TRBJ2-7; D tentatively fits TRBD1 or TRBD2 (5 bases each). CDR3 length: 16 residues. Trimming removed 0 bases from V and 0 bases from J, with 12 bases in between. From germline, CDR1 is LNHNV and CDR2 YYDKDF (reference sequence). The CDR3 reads CATSRESGTSSYEQYF. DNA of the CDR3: TGTGCCACCAGCAGAGAGTCAGGGACCAGCTCCTACGAGCAGTACTTC.

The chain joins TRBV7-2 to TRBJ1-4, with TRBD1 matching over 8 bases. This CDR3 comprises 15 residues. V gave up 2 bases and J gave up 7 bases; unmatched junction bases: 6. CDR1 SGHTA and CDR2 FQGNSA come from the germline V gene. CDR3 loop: CASSLWGQASEKLFF. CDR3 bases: TGTGCCAGCAGCTTATGGGGACAGGCTTCTGAAAAACTGTTTTTT.

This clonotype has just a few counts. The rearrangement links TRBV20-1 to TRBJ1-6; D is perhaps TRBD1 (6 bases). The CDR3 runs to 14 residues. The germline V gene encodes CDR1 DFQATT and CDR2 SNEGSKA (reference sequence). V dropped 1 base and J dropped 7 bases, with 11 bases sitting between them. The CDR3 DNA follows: TGCAGTGCTAGAGGATGGGGGGCGAATTCACCCCTCCACTTT. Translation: CSARGWGANSPLHF.

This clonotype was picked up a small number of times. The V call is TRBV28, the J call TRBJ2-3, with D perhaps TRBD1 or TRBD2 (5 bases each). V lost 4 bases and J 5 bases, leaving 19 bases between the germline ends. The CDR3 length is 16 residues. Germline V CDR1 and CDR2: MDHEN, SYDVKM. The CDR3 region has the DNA TGTGCCAGCAGTTCCCCCGGGGCTGGTTTTTTAGATACGCAGTATTTT. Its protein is CASSSPGAGFLDTQYF.

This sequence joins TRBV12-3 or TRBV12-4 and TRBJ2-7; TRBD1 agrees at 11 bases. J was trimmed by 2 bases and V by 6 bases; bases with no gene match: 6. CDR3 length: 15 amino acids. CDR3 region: CASRSGTGGPYEQYF. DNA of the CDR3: TGTGCCAGCAGGAGCGGGACAGGGGGTCCCTACGAGCAGTACTTC.

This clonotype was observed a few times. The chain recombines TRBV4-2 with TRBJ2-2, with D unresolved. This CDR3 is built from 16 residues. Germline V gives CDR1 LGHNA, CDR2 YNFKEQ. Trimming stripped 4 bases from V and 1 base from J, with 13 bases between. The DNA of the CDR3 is TGTGCCAGCAGCCTCGGGCGACCGGAGAACACCGGGGAGCTGTTTTTT. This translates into CASSLGRPENTGELFF.

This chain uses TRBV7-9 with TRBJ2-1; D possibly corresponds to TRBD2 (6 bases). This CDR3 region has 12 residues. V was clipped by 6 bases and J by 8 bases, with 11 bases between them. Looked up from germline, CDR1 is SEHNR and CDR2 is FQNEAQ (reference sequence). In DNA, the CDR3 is TGTGCCAGCAGTCCTCGGGGGTATGAGCAGTTCTTC. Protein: CASSPRGYEQFF.

The CDR3: CASSLRGPGNTIYF. The CDR3 nucleotides read TGTGCCAGCAGCTTACGCGGACCTGGAAACACCATATATTTT. The J gene is TRBJ1-3, the V gene TRBV7-6; the D is unclear. The CDR3 covers 14 residues. With 2 bases removed from V and 2 bases from J, the gap between germline ends came to 7 bases. Germline V gives CDR1 SGHVS, CDR2 FNYEAQ.

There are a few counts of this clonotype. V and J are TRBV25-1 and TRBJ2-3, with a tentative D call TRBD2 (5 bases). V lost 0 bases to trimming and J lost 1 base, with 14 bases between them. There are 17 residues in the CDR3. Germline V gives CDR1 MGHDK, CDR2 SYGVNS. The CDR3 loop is CASSEYIGRDGTDTQYF. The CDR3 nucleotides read TGTGCCAGCAGTGAATATATAGGACGGGATGGCACAGATACGCAGTATTTT.

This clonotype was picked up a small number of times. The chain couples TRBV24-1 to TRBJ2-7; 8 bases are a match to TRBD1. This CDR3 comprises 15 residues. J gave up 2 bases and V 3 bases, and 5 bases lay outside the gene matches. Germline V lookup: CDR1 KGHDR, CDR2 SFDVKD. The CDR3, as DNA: TGTGCCACCAGTGATCGCGCAGGGGGCCCCTACGAGCAGTACTTC. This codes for CATSDRAGGPYEQYF.

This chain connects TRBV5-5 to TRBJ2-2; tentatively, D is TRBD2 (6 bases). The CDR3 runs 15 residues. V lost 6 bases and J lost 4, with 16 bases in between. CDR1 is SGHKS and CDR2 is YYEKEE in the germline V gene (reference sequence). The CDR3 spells CASTERGGITGELFF. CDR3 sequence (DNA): TGTGCCAGCACCGAGAGGGGCGGGATCACCGGGGAGCTGTTTTTT.

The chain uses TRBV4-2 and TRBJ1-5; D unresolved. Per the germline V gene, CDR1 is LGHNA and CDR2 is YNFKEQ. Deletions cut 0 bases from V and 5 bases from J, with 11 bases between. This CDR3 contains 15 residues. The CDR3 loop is CASSQDQVVDQPQHF. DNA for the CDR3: TGTGCCAGCAGCCAAGACCAGGTGGTCGATCAGCCCCAGCATTTT.

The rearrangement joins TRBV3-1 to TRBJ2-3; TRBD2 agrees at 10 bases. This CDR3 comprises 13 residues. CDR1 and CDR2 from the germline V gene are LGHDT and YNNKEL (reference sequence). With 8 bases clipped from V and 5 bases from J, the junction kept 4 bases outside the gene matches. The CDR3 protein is CASVSGGGDTQYF. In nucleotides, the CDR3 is TGTGCCAGCGTGAGCGGGGGGGGAGATACGCAGTATTTT.

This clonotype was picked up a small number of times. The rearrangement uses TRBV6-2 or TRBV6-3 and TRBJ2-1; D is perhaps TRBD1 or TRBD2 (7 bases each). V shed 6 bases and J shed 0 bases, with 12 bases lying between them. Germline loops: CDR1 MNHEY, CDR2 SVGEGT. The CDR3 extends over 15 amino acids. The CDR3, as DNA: TGTGCCAGCAGAGGGGAGGGGGCCTCCTACAATGAGCAGTTCTTC. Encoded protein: CASRGEGASYNEQFF.

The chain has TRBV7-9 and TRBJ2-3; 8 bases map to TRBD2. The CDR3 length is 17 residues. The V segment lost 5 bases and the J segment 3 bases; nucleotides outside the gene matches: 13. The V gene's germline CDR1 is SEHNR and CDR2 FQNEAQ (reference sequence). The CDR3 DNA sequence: TGTGCCAGCAGCCACTCCGCGGGGGGCTTGAGGACAGATACGCAGTATTTT. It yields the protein CASSHSAGGLRTDTQYF.

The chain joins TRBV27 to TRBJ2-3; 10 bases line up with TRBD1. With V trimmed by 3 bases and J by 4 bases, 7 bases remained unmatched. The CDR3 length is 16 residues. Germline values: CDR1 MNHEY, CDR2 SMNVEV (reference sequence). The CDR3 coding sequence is TGTGCCAGCAGTTTCACCCCTGGGACAGGGGCAGATACGCAGTATTTT. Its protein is CASSFTPGTGADTQYF.

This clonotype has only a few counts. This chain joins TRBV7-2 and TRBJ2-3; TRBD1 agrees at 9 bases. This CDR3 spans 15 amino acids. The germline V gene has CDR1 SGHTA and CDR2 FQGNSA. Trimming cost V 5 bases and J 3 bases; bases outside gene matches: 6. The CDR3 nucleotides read TGTGCCAGCAGCCCCGACAGGGGGTGGACAGATACGCAGTATTTT. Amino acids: CASSPDRGWTDTQYF. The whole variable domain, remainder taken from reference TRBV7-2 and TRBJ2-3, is GAGVSQSPSNKVTEKGKDVELRCDPISGHTALYWYRQSLGQGLEFLIYFQGNSAPDKSGLPSDRFSAERTGGSVSTLTIQRTQQEDSAVYLCASSPDRGWTDTQYFGPGTRLTVL.

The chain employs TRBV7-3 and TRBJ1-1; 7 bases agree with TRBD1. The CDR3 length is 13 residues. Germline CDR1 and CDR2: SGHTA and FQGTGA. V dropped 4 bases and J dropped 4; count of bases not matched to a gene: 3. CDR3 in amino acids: CASSSGQRTEAFF. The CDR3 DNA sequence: TGTGCCAGCAGCTCGGGACAGCGCACTGAAGCTTTCTTT.